The 16 T cell receptor beta chains below were found in one sample sequenced in a study of cytomegalovirus exposure and HLA in healthy donors. Primers: 60 Vbeta forward and 13 Jbeta reverse. Generated by immunoSEQ multiplex PCR, the TCRdb table keeps only in-frame clones and is missing some. The sample includes around 150,000 clones, roughly 80% of them seen just once. Sequenced input: PBMCs. The receptor set was obtained from a boy aged 2-9 years in good health and CMV-seronegative.

CDR3 nucleotides: TGCGCCACCCGACTTAGTGGGAGACCGACCACCGGGGAGCTGTTTTTT. Translating gives CATRLSGRPTTGELFF. The chain joins TRBV5-1 to TRBJ2-2, with a tentative D call TRBD2 (5 bases). V shed 9 bases and J shed 4 bases, with 22 bases lying between them. Germline assignment: CDR1 SGHRS and CDR2 YFSETQ. The CDR3 totals 16 residues.

The gene calls are TRBV7-9 and TRBJ1-2, with 8 bases aligning to TRBD1. Germline V gene lookup returns CDR1 SEHNR and CDR2 FQNEAQ (reference sequence). The CDR3 is 16 residues long. J gave up 4 bases and V 3 bases, and 10 bases lay outside the gene matches. This CDR3 reads CASSFISTGVPYGYTF. CDR3 bases: TGTGCCAGCAGCTTTATCTCGACAGGGGTCCCCTATGGCTACACCTTC.

This chain links TRBV11-2 with TRBJ2-1; 8 nucleotides align to TRBD2. Germline V gene sequence: CDR1 SGHAT, CDR2 FQNNGV. V lost 3 bases, J lost 3 bases, and 7 bases stayed unmatched. CDR3 size: 16 residues. Written as DNA, the CDR3 is TGTGCCAGCAGCTTCCAGCGGGAGAGGCTCTACAATGAGCAGTTCTTC. Its protein is CASSFQRERLYNEQFF.

Here the CDR3 reads CASSSRKGARYEQYF. The CDR3 DNA reads as TGTGCCAGCAGTTCCCGTAAAGGGGCGCGGTACGAGCAGTACTTC. This chain joins TRBV6-5 and TRBJ2-7; D is possibly TRBD1 (5 bases). The CDR3 sequence is 15 residues long. Germline V gene lookup returns CDR1 MNHEY and CDR2 SVGAGI. The ends were cut back, 4 bases at V and 4 bases at J, with 17 bases in the middle.

CDR3 in amino acids: CASKRGTGNPYEQYF. Here the CDR3 DNA reads TGTGCCAGCAAGAGAGGGACAGGGAATCCCTACGAGCAGTACTTC. The rearrangement links TRBV5-8 to TRBJ2-7, with TRBD1 matching 9 bases. The CDR3 has 15 residues. Germline values: CDR1 SGHTS, CDR2 YDEGEE. J lost 2 bases, V lost 6 bases, and 9 bases had no gene match.

The chain uses TRBV5-4 and TRBJ1-3; a weak D match, TRBD1 (6 bases). The CDR3 sequence is 15 residues long. The V and J ends lost 1 base and 4 bases respectively, with 12 bases between them. Germline CDR1 reads SGHNT; CDR2 reads YYREEE (reference sequence). This CDR3 is CASSLSQGSGNTIYF. CDR3 DNA sequence: TGTGCCAGCAGCTTGAGCCAGGGGAGCGGAAACACCATATATTTT.

The rearrangement links TRBV6-4 to TRBJ2-3; 9 nucleotides match TRBD1. The CDR3 extends over 15 amino acids. V lost 5 bases and J lost 5; bases outside the gene matches: 8. In germline, CDR1 is MRHNA, CDR2 SNTAGT. The CDR3 sequence is CASSRTGGELDTQYF. The CDR3, as DNA: TGTGCCAGCAGTCGTACAGGGGGCGAGTTAGATACGCAGTATTTT.

This rearrangement joins TRBV5-1 to TRBJ2-3; 9 positions match TRBD1. The V and J ends lost 4 bases and 3 bases, in that order; junction bases with no gene match: 18. Germline values: CDR1 SGHRS, CDR2 YFSETQ. CDR3 length: 19 amino acids. This chain's CDR3 is CASSPMTGGDLMRTDTQYF. The CDR3 nucleotides are TGCGCCAGCAGCCCGATGACAGGGGGGGACTTAATGAGGACAGATACGCAGTATTTT.

V gene TRBV29-1 combines with J gene TRBJ1-5, with TRBD1 matching 9 bases. This CDR3 is built from 13 residues. Germline V CDR1 and CDR2: SQVTM, ANQGSEA. V lost 4 bases, J lost 5 bases, and 3 bases stayed unmatched. CDR3 protein: CSVGGQGDQPQHF. The CDR3, as DNA: TGCAGCGTTGGGGGACAGGGTGATCAGCCCCAGCATTTT.

This chain uses TRBV12-5 with TRBJ2-7, with a possible D match to TRBD1 (6 bases). CDR3 length: 13 residues. V dropped 5 bases and J dropped 4 bases, with 12 bases sitting between them. The V gene's germline CDR1 is LGHNT and CDR2 FRNRAP. CDR3 DNA sequence: TGTGCTAGTGGTGGGGGACACCTTTACGAGCAGTACTTC. Its protein is CASGGGHLYEQYF.

This clone was observed a few times. The gene calls are TRBV6-6 and TRBJ2-1; D might be TRBD2 (5 bases). This CDR3 contains 12 residues. Trimming took off 0 bases at V and 8 bases at J, with 5 bases between the two ends. Germline loops: CDR1 MNHNY, CDR2 SVGAGI (reference sequence). This CDR3 reads CASSYSADEQFF. CDR3 in DNA: TGTGCCAGCAGTTACTCAGCGGATGAGCAGTTCTTC.

V and J are TRBV4-2 and TRBJ1-4, with a tentative D call TRBD1 (6 bases). Germline CDR1 reads LGHNA; CDR2 reads YNFKEQ. Trimming took off 1 base at V and 7 bases at J, with 16 bases between the two ends. The CDR3 is 16 amino acids. CDR3 in amino acids: CASSQVEQQGSEKLFF. CDR3 nucleotides: TGTGCCAGCAGCCAAGTAGAGCAGCAGGGGAGTGAAAAACTGTTTTTT.

This clone was counted once. The CDR3 nucleotides are TGCGCCAGCAGCTTGGGACAGGGAATCGCCTATGGCTACACCTTC. Protein: CASSLGQGIAYGYTF. The chain combines TRBV5-1 with TRBJ1-2; 7 nucleotides align to TRBD1. The germline CDR1 and CDR2 sequences are SGHRS and YFSETQ. The CDR3 covers 15 residues. Losses at the gene ends were 0 bases for V and 4 bases for J; bases not matched to a gene: 6.

The gene calls are TRBV7-9 and TRBJ1-1, with D tentatively TRBD1 (5 bases). V was clipped by 6 bases and J by 0 bases, with 20 bases between them. The germline CDR1 and CDR2 sequences are SEHNR and FQNEAQ (reference sequence). The CDR3 contains 17 residues. The CDR3, as DNA: TGTGCCAGCAGGCCCCGGGGGGTGAGGCAAATGAACACTGAAGCTTTCTTT. It encodes CASRPRGVRQMNTEAFF.

This clone is a singleton in its sample. The rearrangement uses TRBV19 and TRBJ1-5, with 7 bases fitting TRBD1. The CDR3 is 15 residues long. V trimming: 7 bases; J trimming: 2 bases; junction bases outside the gene matches: 8. CDR1 and CDR2 (germline): LNHDA, SQIVND (reference sequence). CDR3 region: CASTDVGQGNQPQHF. CDR3 nucleotide sequence: TGTGCCAGTACCGACGTCGGACAGGGCAATCAGCCCCAGCATTTT.

The rearrangement uses TRBV19 and TRBJ1-5, with a tentative D call TRBD1 (5 bases). The germline V gene has CDR1 LNHDA and CDR2 SQIVND (reference sequence). The CDR3 loop spans 14 amino acids. The germline V and J ends were trimmed by 7 bases and 0 bases, with 10 bases remaining between them. The CDR3 bases are TGTGCCAGTACAGGGATGTATAGCAATCAGCCCCAGCATTTT. This encodes CASTGMYSNQPQHF.